The source of this T cell receptor beta chain is a study of identical twins. Unmatched junction bases numbered 6, after V lost 5 bases and J lost 3 bases. CDR3 length equals 14 residues. Looked up from germline, CDR1 is SEHNR and CDR2 is FQNEAQ (reference sequence). This clonotype was detected a few times. Each CDR3 protein gets one entry after TCRdb re-called the 5' RACE reads with MiXCR. The table has about 530,000 distinct CDR3 sequences, 13% to 15% seen once. In addition, the sample was reused for a study of yellow fever vaccine responses in identical twins.

The chain employs TRBV7-9 and TRBJ2-7; 8 bases are shared with TRBD2. The sample was CD4+ T cells sorted from blood. The clonotype comes from a woman aged 18-30 years in good health. CDR3 sequence (DNA): TGTGCCAGCAGCCCCATCGGGGGGGACTACGAGCAGTACTTC. It translates to CASSPIGGDYEQYF.